This T cell receptor beta chain was documented in a study of T cells in Graves' hyperthyroidism and ophthalmopathy (dated by TCRdb to between 2018 and 2020). Broadly, across the study: Peripheral blood was collected at initial diagnosis, before any treatment. The paper describes TCR Vbeta CDR3 sequencing of 135 peripheral blood samples, made up of roughly 45 ophthalmopathy patients, approximately 76 hyperthyroidism patients and 17 progressor patients. To identify TCR V-J signatures that set the groups apart, the researchers used a discovery cohort of 100 patients, made up of under 45 with Graves' ophthalmopathy and 57 with stable Graves' hyperthyroidism. For training and testing, the roughly 97 patients in the discovery cohort were randomly divided in a 7:3 ratio. After sampling, hyperthyroidism patients received methimazole starting at 30 mg daily, and ophthalmopathy patients received high-dose intravenous methylprednisolone. In addition, the study compared T-cell repertoires in thyroid tissue and in blood from roughly six Graves' hyperthyroidism patients. Whether ophthalmopathy could be predicted prospectively was tested in an independent validation cohort made up of some 20 hyperthyroidism patients plus 17 patients who later progressed to ophthalmopathy.

Moderately to severely active disease, a Clinical Activity Score of at least 3, a NOSPECS grade of at least 4, and a duration under 3 months were present in ophthalmopathy patients. Any patient with an uncontrolled infection, another autoimmune disease, pregnancy or lactation was excluded. Diagnoses relied on clinical symptoms, serum thyroxine and TRAb, thyroid ultrasound and orbital computed tomography. Ficoll-Paque density gradient centrifugation was used to isolate PBMCs from about 10 ml of fresh peripheral blood. Total RNA was extracted with Trizol reagent, and quality was checked on an Agilent 2100 Bioanalyzer. From its cysteine to its phenylalanine, the CDR3 spans 15 amino acids. This entry keeps only the CDR3 DNA: 45 bases, framed from base 1. The CDR1 and CDR2 encoded by the germline V gene are SGHNT and YENEEA. The V end gives up 4 bases and the J end 0 bases, leaving 4 bases in the junction not matched to a gene.

Amplification of TCR beta CDR3 regions was carried out from RNA transcripts. A first-round RT-PCR of the TCR CDR3 used the HTBI primer set with the Qiagen OneStep RT-PCR kit. The libraries were constructed in a second round of multiplex PCR and then size-selected and purified. Sequencing of the libraries was done on an Illumina HiSeq2000 using paired-end 100 bp reads. Turning to the authors' computational methods: SOAPnuke was used to process the raw data, removing reads that contained adapters or uncalled bases, had a mean Phred below 15, or lacked an exact match to the constant primer or identifier. COPE v1.2.5 was used to merge the high-quality paired reads, and each unique nucleotide sequence was defined as a clonotype. Clonotypes were aligned to IMGT TRBV, TRBD and TRBJ reference segments using MiTCR v1.1. Analysis was restricted to V-J combinations with a frequency above 0.0001, which covered 99.2% of repertoires. The TCS score was defined as F50 (clonal expansion) divided by E x V (chaos), with BLOSUM62-based TCRdist calculated between CDR3 peptides within each V-J. Welch's t-statistics and random forest reduced 450 to 600 V-J features to 13, which were used in a naive Bayes classifier (R e1071). Using fastp trimming at Q25 and MiXCR clonotype assembly, TCRdb reanalyzed the public sequencing data and kept in-frame beta chains. A single entry per CDR3 protein holds the most common genes and DNA from its merged rows. The V and J calls, along with clone size, are taken from TCRdb and not from the paper's own processing. In all, the sample holds about 350,000 distinct CDR3 sequences, and roughly 15% of those were seen once. Together, the top ten hold roughly 35% of the sample.

The research as a whole found: Most expanded thyroid clonotypes (frequency above 0.001) were also detected in blood, suggesting blood repertoires may reflect thyroid immune responses. Ophthalmopathy was separated from stable hyperthyroidism by a 13 V-J signature model, with over 85% sensitivity and about 84% specificity obtained in cross-validation and 80%/75% obtained in testing. Sample size was not statistically predetermined, and investigators were not blinded to group allocation. In validation, the model predicted progression to ophthalmopathy a median of about 6.8 months before onset, with about 71% sensitivity and roughly 79% specificity.

This clonotype was seen a handful of times. No cognate antigen has been identified for it. Base qualities were left out, and no much larger clone turns up one base away. This TCR came from a woman between 40 and 50 years old with Graves' ophthalmopathy. The sequencing input was blood. This sequence uses TRBV11-3 and TRBJ2-7; TRBD1 agrees with 9 junctional bases. The DNA sequence reads TGTGCCAGCAGCTCCCGGGACAGGGACTCCTACGAGCAGTACTTC. It specifies CASSSRDRDSYEQYF.